This TCR beta chain was retrieved from a study of CD8 T cells in ankylosing spondylitis. This clonotype was recorded at least ten times. TCRdb reanalysed the 5' RACE reads using MiXCR and keeps one entry per CDR3 protein. The sample has nearly 250,000 distinct CDR3 sequences; roughly a third are singletons. Between the trimmed V and J ends, which lost 1 base and 5 bases, there was a span of 11 bases. This CDR3 has 13 amino acids. Germline V gene sequence: CDR1 DFQATT, CDR2 SNEGSKA (reference sequence). This clonotype was sampled from a male donor with ankylosing spondylitis or in good health (not recorded which). Sequenced material: blood, either unsorted or a sorted T cell fraction (not recorded which). The chain employs TRBV20-1 and TRBJ2-5; D is undetermined. The CDR3 region has the DNA TGCAGTGCTAGAGTACGGCATTTGGAGACCCAGTACTTC. Residues: CSARVRHLETQYF.